This T cell receptor (beta chain) stems from a study of T cell repertoires and HLA-DP antigens. CDR1 and CDR2 from the germline V gene are ENHRY and SYGVKD. The V gene lost 8 bases and the J gene lost 3 bases, with 13 bases spanning the gap. This CDR3 comprises 13 residues. Sequencing was performed with immunoSEQ multiplex PCR; in TCRdb, only in-frame clones are kept and a portion is missing. The sample holds approximately 110,000 clones, 90% to 95% seen once. As for this clone: Its target is unknown.

The source is a woman aged 18 to 35 in good health and CMV-seronegative. Sequenced sample: CD4+ T cells from PBMCs. The chain is built from TRBV10-3 and TRBJ1-1; D is ambiguous. The CDR3 is CAIAGRRDTEAFF. Written as DNA, the CDR3 is TGTGCCATCGCCGGGAGGCGGGACACTGAAGCTTTCTTT.